Listed here are 22 T cell receptor beta chains from one sample, sequenced in a study of CD8+ T cells in alopecia areata. Collection of lesional scalp punch biopsies and peripheral blood was performed in alopecia areata patients. As the sequencing template, cDNA was produced by extracting RNA and reverse transcribing it. Data came from immunoSEQ multiplex PCR; TCRdb stores just in-frame clones and leaves some out. This table has roughly 20,000 clones, 66% appearing once. Sequenced material: skin, taken at week 0. These receptors originate from a human donor with alopecia areata.

The chain links TRBV7-2 to TRBJ1-2, with D possibly TRBD1 on 5 matching bases. V lost 1 base and J lost 8, with 17 bases in between. In germline, CDR1 is SGHTA, CDR2 FQGNSA. This CDR3 is built from 15 residues. DNA for the CDR3: TGTGCCAGCAGCTTAGTTGGAGGGGAGATGGAGGGCTACACCTTC. It translates to CASSLVGGEMEGYTF.

The gene calls are TRBV30 and TRBJ2-3; D may be TRBD1 (6 bases). The CDR3 extends over 12 amino acids. Trimming left V 4 bases short and J 11 bases short, with 16 bases between. The V gene's germline CDR1 is GTSNPN and CDR2 SVGIG (reference sequence). DNA of the CDR3: TGTGCCTGGAAACTACAGGGTATAGAGCAGTATTTT. Amino acid sequence: CAWKLQGIEQYF.

The rearrangement uses TRBV2 and TRBJ1-1; D remains unclear. This CDR3 is 13 amino acids long. Trimming shortened V by 4 bases and J by 1 base, and 7 bases separated the two germline ends. The germline gives CDR1 SNHLY, CDR2 FYNNEI. The CDR3 nucleotides are TGTGCCAGCAGTGGACCGGAGAACACTGAAGCTTTCTTT. This translates into CASSGPENTEAFF.

This sequence joins TRBV5-1 and TRBJ1-2, with 7 bases matching TRBD1. V lost 4 bases, J lost 4 bases, and 10 bases stayed unmatched. Germline V gene data show CDR1 as SGHRS and CDR2 as YFSETQ. The CDR3 covers 15 residues. CDR3 sequence: CASSNTGEYGYGYTF. CDR3 nucleotides: TGCGCCAGCAGCAATACAGGGGAATATGGCTATGGCTACACCTTC.

The CDR3 coding sequence is TGTGCCAGCTCACCGCGCCCCCAAGAGACCCAGTACTTC. Encoded protein: CASSPRPQETQYF. The chain employs TRBV18 and TRBJ2-5; D is uncertain. Trimming stripped 3 bases from V and 1 base from J, with 6 bases between. From germline, CDR1 is KGHSH and CDR2 LQKENI. The CDR3 runs 13 residues.

The V and J genes are TRBV10-3 and TRBJ2-2; 10 nucleotides align to TRBD1. CDR3 length: 16 amino acids. The germline V gene has CDR1 ENHRY and CDR2 SYGVKD. J lost 6 bases, V lost 5 bases, and 9 bases had no gene match. CDR3 in amino acids: CAISPGGGQGAGELFF. DNA of the CDR3: TGTGCCATCAGTCCAGGAGGAGGACAGGGGGCCGGGGAGCTGTTTTTT.

The gene calls are TRBV4-2 and TRBJ2-1; TRBD2 aligns across 10 bases. Germline lookup yields CDR1 LGHNA and CDR2 YNFKEQ. The CDR3 has 17 residues. V lost 0 bases to trimming and J lost 6 bases; unmatched junction nucleotides: 8. DNA for the CDR3: TGTGCCAGCAGCCAAGATCGGAGCGGGGGGGCCTCCAATGAGCAGTTCTTC. Translation gives CASSQDRSGGASNEQFF.

The CDR3 DNA sequence: TGTGCCAGCAGCTCCCACCGTTTTACAGGGGGCGCGATGGGCGGGGAGCTGTTTTTT. It encodes CASSSHRFTGGAMGGELFF. The V call is TRBV7-6, the J call TRBJ2-2, with 9 bases identical to TRBD1. CDR1 SGHVS and CDR2 FNYEAQ come from the germline V gene. J gave up 7 bases and V 4 bases, and 19 bases lay outside the gene matches. The CDR3 has 19 amino acids.

V gene TRBV7-8 combines with J gene TRBJ2-1, with D perhaps assigned TRBD1 or TRBD2 (5 bases each). CDR1 is SGHVS, CDR2 FQNEAQ, per germline. The CDR3 has 15 residues. The ends were cut back, 1 base at V and 4 bases at J, with 11 bases in the middle. In nucleotides, the CDR3 is TGTGCCAGCAGCTTAGGAGGGGCTCATTACAATGAGCAGTTCTTC. It yields the protein CASSLGGAHYNEQFF.

In its sample, this clone was seen a few times. The rearrangement uses TRBV11-2 and TRBJ1-6; tentatively, D is TRBD1 (6 bases). Germline V gene sequence: CDR1 SGHAT, CDR2 FQNNGV. Trimming stripped 6 bases from V and 8 bases from J, with 20 bases between. CDR3 length: 16 residues. CDR3 coding DNA: TGTGCCAGCAGTTCCGGAGAGGGGGGGTATTATTCACCCCTCCACTTT. This gives the protein CASSSGEGGYYSPLHF.

The V gene is TRBV30, the J gene TRBJ1-1; D not resolved. This CDR3 has 13 residues. V lost 0 bases and J lost 4, with 9 bases in between. The germline gives CDR1 GTSNPN, CDR2 SVGIG (reference sequence). The chain's CDR3 is CAWSVSGGTEAFF. CDR3 coding DNA: TGTGCCTGGAGTGTTTCTGGAGGCACTGAAGCTTTCTTT.

V gene TRBV6-5 combines with J gene TRBJ2-7, with D perhaps given as TRBD1 or TRBD2 (5 bases each). This CDR3 has 13 residues. Between the trimmed V and J ends, which lost 4 bases and 3 bases, there was a span of 10 bases. Germline CDR1 is MNHEY and CDR2 is SVGAGI. The CDR3 nucleotides are TGTGCCAGCAGTTTCCCAGGGAGCTACGAGCAGTACTTC. Residues: CASSFPGSYEQYF.

This clone was detected a few times. The V call is TRBV4-2, the J call TRBJ2-1; D is uncertain. V was cut by 0 bases and J by 9 bases, with 6 bases left in between. CDR1 is LGHNA and CDR2 is YNFKEQ in the germline V gene. The CDR3 consists of 12 residues. The CDR3 nucleotides read TGTGCCAGCAGCCAAGATTTGGGTGAGCAGTTCTTC. Its translation: CASSQDLGEQFF.

This clone was counted once. This chain connects TRBV2 to TRBJ1-5, with 9 bases lining up with TRBD1. This CDR3 has 17 residues. Germline-derived CDR1 and CDR2 are SNHLY and FYNNEI. Germline trimming cut 4 bases from V and 5 bases from J; bases unmatched to any gene: 12. The CDR3 DNA sequence: TGTGCCAGCAGTGCGGACAGGGGACTAGGGGAATATCAGCCCCAGCATTTT. This gives the protein CASSADRGLGEYQPQHF.

The chain has TRBV20-1 and TRBJ1-5; the D is unclear. Trimming took 4 bases from V and 6 from J, leaving 1 base between them. Germline values: CDR1 DFQATT, CDR2 SNEGSKA (reference sequence). The CDR3 has 9 amino acids. For the CDR3, the DNA is TGCAGTGCTACTCAGCCCCAGCATTTT. It yields the protein CSATQPQHF.

The V and J genes are TRBV7-9 and TRBJ2-7; unclear D gene. V was shortened by 4 bases and J by 2 bases, with 18 bases between the two germline ends. Per germline, CDR1 SEHNR and CDR2 FQNEAQ (reference sequence). This CDR3 has 16 amino acids. This chain's CDR3 is CASSSLRLGSTYEQYF. For the CDR3, the DNA is TGTGCCAGCAGCTCTCTTCGACTGGGCTCTACCTACGAGCAGTACTTC.

This clone was observed a few times. This rearrangement joins TRBV7-8 to TRBJ1-1, with a tentative D call TRBD1 (5 bases). CDR1 is SGHVS and CDR2 is FQNEAQ in the germline V gene. Trimming pared 1 base from V and 5 bases from J, leaving 8 bases between. CDR3 length: 13 amino acids. The CDR3 DNA is TGTGCCAGCAGCTTAGTGGGACGAACTGAAGCTTTCTTT. Amino acid sequence: CASSLVGRTEAFF.

V and J are TRBV7-3 and TRBJ2-6; D remains unclear. The germline V gene encodes CDR1 SGHTA and CDR2 FQGTGA. The CDR3 length is 13 residues. With 3 bases removed from V and 4 bases from J, the gap between germline ends came to 4 bases. The CDR3 DNA follows: TGTGCCAGCAGCTTCTTCGGGGCCAACGTCCTGACTTTC. Its translation is CASSFFGANVLTF.

This chain uses TRBV7-2 with TRBJ2-7, with D perhaps being TRBD1 or TRBD2 (6 bases each). Germline CDR1 is SGHTA and CDR2 is FQGNSA. The CDR3 length is 13 residues. Trimming removed 5 bases at V and 5 bases at J, with 13 bases between. The CDR3 region is CASSRTGANEQYF. The CDR3 coding sequence is TGTGCCAGCAGCCGGACGGGGGCGAACGAGCAGTACTTC.

There are a few counts of this clone. The chain has TRBV14 and TRBJ2-7; 9 bases are a match to TRBD1. The CDR3 consists of 16 residues. The junction had 6 bases not matched to a gene; V was cut back by 1 base and J by 2 bases. Germline CDR1 reads SGHDN; CDR2 reads FVKESK. Written as DNA, the CDR3 is TGTGCCAGCAGCCAAGCGACAGGGGGTTCCCCCTACGAGCAGTACTTC. Its translation: CASSQATGGSPYEQYF.

The rearrangement joins TRBV4-2 to TRBJ2-7, with D perhaps TRBD1 or TRBD2 (5 bases each). Germline V lookup: CDR1 LGHNA, CDR2 YNFKEQ. This CDR3 is 15 amino acids long. V lost 4 bases and J 3 bases, leaving 16 bases between the germline ends. The CDR3 DNA sequence: TGTGCCAGCAGCCTTTATGGGACGGGAATCTACGAGCAGTACTTC. Translation gives CASSLYGTGIYEQYF.

The chain uses TRBV6-4 and TRBJ2-5; D possibly corresponds to TRBD1 (5 bases). The closer fit of TRBJ2-7 to the DNA end suggests the J call may be wrong. Germline V gene data show CDR1 as MRHNA and CDR2 as SNTAGT. CDR3 length equals 16 residues. The CDR3 DNA reads TGTGCCAGCAGAAAAGGTTTGAATGGGGCCGCGTACGAGCAGTACTTC. It encodes CASRKGLNGAAYEQYF.